These T cell receptor beta chains were read from a single sample in a study of OX40 agonist ivuxolimab in advanced cancers. Only in-frame clones appear in the TCRdb table, and some are missing; sequencing was by immunoSEQ multiplex PCR. This sample has approximately 100,000 clones, with around 92% found just once. Material: CD4+ or CD8+ T cells sorted from blood, obtained in a trial of the OX40 agonist ivuxolimab. These receptors were taken from an adult with an advanced solid tumor such as melanoma, head and neck, liver or kidney cancer. The CDR3 runs from the conserved cysteine through the conserved F or W. Each record gives: J gene, V gene, CDR3 length, D gene, clone size, CDR3 DNA, CDR3 protein. D genes are given only for firm matches. The size field is filled for only some rows; it gives once, few, many or a size class.

TRBJ2-1 TRBV10-1 13 TRBD1 NA TGCGCCAGCAACCAGGACAGGTACAATGAGCAGTTCTTC CASNQDRYNEQFF
TRBJ2-1 TRBV6-5 14 TRBD1 NA TGTGCCAGCAGGACCGGGACAGGGTACAATGAGCAGTTCTTC CASRTGTGYNEQFF
TRBJ1-2 TRBV7-9 13 NA NA TGTGCCAGCAGCTTAGGGGATAACTATGGCTACACCTTC CASSLGDNYGYTF
TRBJ2-3 TRBV5-1 15 NA NA TGCGCCAGCAGCAGACAGCACCCTAGCACAGATACGCAGTATTTT CASSRQHPSTDTQYF
TRBJ2-7 TRBV7-2 15 TRBD2 NA TGTGCCACCGTCCCCGCGGGAGGGATGTTTAGCGAGCAGTACTTC CATVPAGGMFSEQYF
TRBJ1-6 TRBV7-9 16 TRBD1 NA TGTGCCAGCAGCTTTGGGATTGGGACAGATAATTCACCCCTCCACTTT CASSFGIGTDNSPLHF
TRBJ1-2 TRBV6-4 12 NA once TGTGCCAGCAGGGGTCCTGGCTATGGCTACACCTTC CASRGPGYGYTF
TRBJ1-4 TRBV5-1 15 TRBD1 NA TGCGCCAGCAGCGCGTCCGGGACAGTTAATGAAAAACTGTTTTTT CASSASGTVNEKLFF
TRBJ2-1 TRBV19 15 TRBD2 NA TGTGCCAGCACCCTGCTAGCGGGTGCCTACAATGAGCAGTTCTTC CASTLLAGAYNEQFF
TRBJ2-1 TRBV27 16 TRBD2 NA TGTGCCAGCGGACTAGCGGGGGGGCGTTCCTACAATGAGCAGTTCTTC CASGLAGGRSYNEQFF
TRBJ1-2 TRBV19 17 NA few TGTGCCAGTAGTATATTCACAGGGACTCTTTCTAACTATGGCTACACCTTC CASSIFTGTLSNYGYTF
TRBJ1-1 TRBV19 14 NA few TGTGCCAGTACGCTACAGGGCTTGAACACTGAAGCTTTCTTT CASTLQGLNTEAFF
TRBJ1-2 TRBV19 15 NA once TGTGCCTCCAGGGACGCCCCATCCACCCACTATGGCTACACCTTC CASRDAPSTHYGYTF
TRBJ2-3 TRBV6-5 16 NA NA TGTGCCAGCAGTTACTCGCGGCCCACACGGGGGAATACGCAGTATTTT CASSYSRPTRGNTQYF
TRBJ2-3 TRBV11-2 14 NA NA TGTGCCAGCAGCTTAGTGGGGAATCGAGATACGCAGTATTTT CASSLVGNRDTQYF
TRBJ2-7 TRBV6-5 14 NA NA TGTGCCAGCACCCCCGGACATTACTCCTACGAGCAGTACTTC CASTPGHYSYEQYF
TRBJ2-7 TRBV5-1 11 NA few TGCGCCAGCAGCTTCTCCTACGAGCAGTACTTC CASSFSYEQYF
TRBJ1-6 TRBV15 17 TRBD1 NA TGTGCCACCAGCCCCCGAGGGGGCAGGCCAGGGAATTCACCCCTCCACTTT CATSPRGGRPGNSPLHF
TRBJ1-6 TRBV7-9 16 TRBD1 NA TGTGCCAGCAGTCGACAGGGAAGCTCCTATAATTCACCCCTCCACTTT CASSRQGSSYNSPLHF
TRBJ2-2 TRBV10-2 15 NA NA TGCGCCAGCAGTGTTGGGGGGTCTGACACCGGGGAGCTGTTTTTT CASSVGGSDTGELFF
TRBJ1-2 TRBV5-4 14 NA NA TGTGCCAGCAGCGCACGGACGGGGAACTATGGCTACACCTTC CASSARTGNYGYTF
TRBJ2-7 TRBV14 14 NA NA TGTGCCAGCAGCCAAGTCCAGGCCCTGGGGGAGCAGTACTTC CASSQVQALGEQYF
TRBJ1-3 TRBV6-1 13 NA NA TGTGCCAGCAGTGTCTACTCTGGAAACACCATATATTTT CASSVYSGNTIYF
TRBJ2-1 TRBV29-1 13 NA once TGCAGCGTTGGCAAAAAGTACTACAATGAGCAGTTCTTC CSVGKKYYNEQFF
TRBJ2-3 TRBV4-1 19 TRBD2 NA TGCGCCAGCAGCCAAGATCAATACACCGGGGGGGGCGTTCGAGATACGCAGTATTTT CASSQDQYTGGGVRDTQYF
TRBJ2-5 TRBV29-1 15 TRBD2 NA TGCAGCGTTGGGGGTAGCGGGGGGGCCGAAGGGACCCAGTACTTC CSVGGSGGAEGTQYF
TRBJ1-2 TRBV6-5 15 NA NA TGTGCCAGCATCGCAGCCTCCGGGACAAACTATGGCTACACCTTC CASIAASGTNYGYTF
TRBJ2-6 TRBV5-1 17 TRBD2 NA TGCGCCAGCAGCTTCTTAGCGGGAGTGGGTGGGGCCAACGTCCTGACTTTC CASSFLAGVGGANVLTF
TRBJ2-5 TRBV5-4 15 NA few TGTGCCAGCAGCTTGGGGGCGGGTCGGGGGGAGACCCAGTACTTC CASSLGAGRGETQYF
TRBJ2-3 TRBV9 18 TRBD2 NA TGTGCCAGCAGCGTAGGGCCGGGACTAGCGGGAGGGATAGATACGCAGTATTTT CASSVGPGLAGGIDTQYF
TRBJ2-2 TRBV10-3 14 NA NA TGTGCCATCAGTTCAGGGGAGGGCACCGGGGAGCTGTTTTTT CAISSGEGTGELFF
TRBJ1-1 TRBV6-5 15 TRBD1 NA TGTGCCAGCAGTTGGACAGGGGAAGGGGGGACTGAAGCTTTCTTT CASSWTGEGGTEAFF